These 9 T cell receptor beta chains were sequenced from one sample in a study of vaccination effects on CD4 cells after COVID-19. These TCRs are of unknown antigen specificity. After expansion with viral peptide pools in the ViraFEST assay, antigen-specific CD4+ T cells were sequenced. Cells that had been cultured for nine to eleven days were the source of isolated CD4+ T cells. Either the BNT162b2 or mRNA-1273 vaccine was given to participants in two doses. The repertoire was sequenced with immunoSEQ multiplex PCR; TCRdb's copy has only in-frame clones and lacks some. The sample records about 69,000 clones, just under 75% being singletons. The source material was CD4+ T cells from PBMCs cultured with HCoV-229E spike peptides, sampled after COVID-19 vaccination. The receptors were gathered from a human donor who received a COVID-19 vaccine.

The chain couples TRBV28 to TRBJ1-4; a possible D gene is TRBD1 (5 bases). CDR1 is MDHEN and CDR2 is SYDVKM in the germline V gene. The V end was cut by 4 bases, the J end by 3 bases, with 12 bases between. CDR3 length equals 15 residues. Here the CDR3 reads CASSSSGFANEKLFF. DNA of the CDR3: TGTGCCAGCAGTTCCTCAGGGTTCGCTAATGAAAAACTGTTTTTT.

Only a few counts were recorded for this clone. The chain is built from TRBV6-2 or TRBV6-3 and TRBJ1-2, with D unclear. This CDR3 spans 12 amino acids. V lost 1 base to trimming and J lost 9 bases, with 9 bases between them. The germline CDR1 and CDR2 sequences are MNHEY and SVGEGT. For the CDR3, the DNA is TGTGCCAGCAGTTACTGGCAGGCTAGCTACACCTTC. It translates to CASSYWQASYTF.

This chain joins TRBV27 and TRBJ1-2; D remains ambiguous. V lost 6 bases to trimming and J lost 5 bases, with 16 bases between them. CDR1 and CDR2 (germline): MNHEY, SMNVEV (reference sequence). The CDR3 sequence is 14 residues long. The CDR3 DNA reads TGTGCCAGCAGCCCCTCGCGCTTAGGATATGGCTACACCTTC. It encodes CASSPSRLGYGYTF.

This chain uses TRBV5-1 with TRBJ2-5; D may correspond to TRBD1 or TRBD2 (5 bases each). V was shortened by 1 base and J by 2 bases, with 9 bases between the two germline ends. CDR1 and CDR2 from the germline V gene are SGHRS and YFSETQ. The length of the CDR3 is 14 residues. The CDR3 loop reads CASSLRWGQETQYF. DNA of the CDR3: TGCGCCAGCAGCTTGAGGTGGGGGCAAGAGACCCAGTACTTC.

This clone was counted only a few times. The rearrangement links TRBV3-1 (or the pseudogene TRBV3-2) to TRBJ1-5, with D perhaps TRBD1 (5 bases). Germline CDR1 LGHDT, CDR2 YNNKEL (reference sequence). The CDR3 is made up of 14 amino acids. The V end was cut by 3 bases, the J end by 0 bases, with 6 bases between. CDR3 sequence reads: CASSHQGSNQPQHF. The CDR3 region has the DNA TGTGCCAGCAGCCACCAGGGTAGCAATCAGCCCCAGCATTTT.

This clone showed up just a few times. The V call is TRBV5-5, the J call TRBJ2-3; D may correspond to TRBD1 or TRBD2 (5 bases each). Between the trimmed V and J ends, which lost 1 base and 0 bases, there was a span of 6 bases. The CDR3 is 14 amino acids. CDR1 and CDR2 from the germline V gene are SGHKS and YYEKEE (reference sequence). The CDR3 nucleotides read TGTGCCAGCAGCTTGTGGGGGAGCACAGATACGCAGTATTTT. Translated: CASSLWGSTDTQYF.

CDR3 coding DNA: TGTGCCAGCTCACTGACAAGTCCAGACTCTGGAAACACCATATATTTT. It encodes CASSLTSPDSGNTIYF. The V and J genes are TRBV18 and TRBJ1-3, with D unclear. The CDR3 has 16 amino acids. Trimming took 4 bases from V and 0 from J, leaving 13 bases between them. Germline CDR1 and CDR2: KGHSH and LQKENI.

This sequence joins TRBV6-6 and TRBJ2-5; 8 bases align to TRBD1. The germline CDR1 and CDR2 sequences are MNHNY and SVGAGI (reference sequence). J gave up 3 bases and V 4 bases, and 1 base lay outside the gene matches. CDR3 length equals 13 residues. The CDR3 reads CASSWTGKETQYF. In nucleotides, the CDR3 is TGTGCCAGCAGTTGGACAGGGAAAGAGACCCAGTACTTC.

This clone was picked up one time. The chain combines TRBV19 with TRBJ1-5, with TRBD1 matching 7 bases. Germline assignment: CDR1 LNHDA and CDR2 SQIVND (reference sequence). V lost 2 bases to trimming and J lost 6 bases; unmatched junction nucleotides: 13. This CDR3 has 17 residues. This chain's CDR3 is CASSITGDPLGSQPQHF. CDR3 nucleotide sequence: TGTGCCAGTAGTATAACAGGGGACCCCCTTGGAAGTCAGCCCCAGCATTTT. The whole variable domain, remainder taken from reference TRBV19 and TRBJ1-5, is DGGITQSPKYLFRKEGQNVTLSCEQNLNHDAMYWYRQDPGQGLRLIYYSQIVNDFQKGDIAEGYSVSREKKESFPLTVTSAQKNPTAFYLCASSITGDPLGSQPQHFGDGTRLSIL.